The 3 T cell receptor beta chains reported below all come from one sample, sequenced in a study of shared clonotypes between healthy human individuals. CD45RO negativity and positive selection for CCR7 defined naive CD8 cells, a population that excluded terminally differentiated effector memory CD45RA+ cells. Some clones are missing from TCRdb's copy, which holds only in-frame ones; the method was immunoSEQ multiplex PCR. The sample yields 2 million to 2.5 million clones, around 96% seen once. The source material was naive CD8+ T cells sorted from blood. The receptor source for this set is a man younger than 35 in good health.

About this clone itself: This sample includes further DNA sequences coding for the same CDR3. V usage is TRBV7-2 and J usage is TRBJ1-4; TRBD1 matches 10 bases. Trimming removed 4 bases from V and 7 bases from J; junction bases left unmatched: 3. The CDR3 totals 14 residues. CDR1 and CDR2 (germline): SGHTA, FQGNSA. Here the CDR3 reads CASSSGQGSEKLFF. DNA for the CDR3: TGTGCCAGCAGCTCGGGACAGGGGAGTGAAAAACTGTTTTTT.

This chain connects TRBV5-6 to TRBJ2-4, with D possibly TRBD1 on 6 matching bases. Trimming cost V 3 bases and J 9 bases, with 16 bases left between them. Germline V CDR1 and CDR2: SGHDT, YYEEEE. This CDR3 comprises 14 residues. The DNA of the CDR3 is TGTGCCAGCAGCTCCCAAACAGGGTTGGTCATTCAGTACTTC. Translation: CASSSQTGLVIQYF.

This clone was picked up one time. V gene TRBV9 combines with J gene TRBJ1-1, with D perhaps TRBD1 (5 bases). Trimming removed 3 bases from V and 5 bases from J, with 17 bases in between. Germline V CDR1 and CDR2: SGDLS, YYNGEE. The CDR3 is 15 amino acids. CDR3 sequence (DNA): TGTGCCAGCAGCGAGGGACCCACTACCGGGACTGAAGCTTTCTTT. Translated: CASSEGPTTGTEAFF.